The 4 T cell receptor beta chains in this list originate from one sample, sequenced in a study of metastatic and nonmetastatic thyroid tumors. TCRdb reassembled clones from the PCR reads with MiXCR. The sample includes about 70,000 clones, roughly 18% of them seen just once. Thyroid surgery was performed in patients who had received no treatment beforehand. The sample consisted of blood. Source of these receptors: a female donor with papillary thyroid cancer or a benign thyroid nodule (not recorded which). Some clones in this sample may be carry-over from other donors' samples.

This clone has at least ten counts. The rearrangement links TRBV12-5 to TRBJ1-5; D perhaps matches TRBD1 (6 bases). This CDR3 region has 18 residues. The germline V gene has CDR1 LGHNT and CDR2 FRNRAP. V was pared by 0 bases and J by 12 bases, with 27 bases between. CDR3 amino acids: CASGLVLGSGTSGLGQHF. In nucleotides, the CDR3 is TGTGCTAGTGGTTTGGTCCTGGGATCCGGGACATCCGGACTGGGCCAGCATTTT.

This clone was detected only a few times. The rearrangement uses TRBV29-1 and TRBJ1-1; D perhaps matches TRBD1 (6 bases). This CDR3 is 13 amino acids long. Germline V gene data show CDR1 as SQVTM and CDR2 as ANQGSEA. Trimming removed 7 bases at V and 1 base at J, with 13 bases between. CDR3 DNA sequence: TGCAGCGCTTTAGACAGGCGGAACACTGAAGCTTTCTTT. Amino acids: CSALDRRNTEAFF.

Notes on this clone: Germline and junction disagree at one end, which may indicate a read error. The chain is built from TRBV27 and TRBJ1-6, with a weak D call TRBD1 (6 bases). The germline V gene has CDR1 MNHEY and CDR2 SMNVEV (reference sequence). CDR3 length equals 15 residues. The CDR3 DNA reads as TGTGCCAGCAGTTGGGCAGGGGAACACGATTCACACCTCCACTTT. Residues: CASSWAGEHDSHLHF.

CDR3 nucleotides: TGTGCCAGCAGCCCTTCCTACGGGACCTACGAGCAGTACTTC. Amino acids: CASSPSYGTYEQYF. The V call is TRBV12-3 or TRBV12-4, the J call TRBJ2-7; perhaps TRBD2 as D (5 bases). Trimming cost V 6 bases and J 2 bases, with 14 bases left between them. The CDR3 spans 14 residues.